This T cell receptor (beta chain) was recovered during a study of blood T cells in healthy people across ages. It was with a sample-barcoded 5' primer and a J-beta primer mix that a second PCR of about 6 to 12 cycles was run. TCRdb reprocessed the 5' RACE reads via MiXCR and lists one record per CDR3 protein. The sample carries some 930,000 distinct CDR3 sequences, approximately 32% recorded once. This CDR3 comprises 17 residues. Between the trimmed V and J ends, which lost 3 bases and 0 bases, there was a span of 15 bases. Germline V gene sequence: CDR1 SGHTA, CDR2 FQGNSA. These same records also appear under a second study, on T cells of mothers and their children. As that report states: Sample barcodes and 2-4 random nucleotides came from the second PCR's M1S primer.

This chain links TRBV7-2 with TRBJ1-3; the D gene is possibly TRBD1 (6 bases). The sequence derives from a woman aged 40 to 50 in good health. The sample was blood. CDR3 loop: CASSFLQGISSGNTIYF. The CDR3 nucleotides are TGTGCCAGCAGCTTCTTACAGGGTATTAGCTCTGGAAACACCATATATTTT.